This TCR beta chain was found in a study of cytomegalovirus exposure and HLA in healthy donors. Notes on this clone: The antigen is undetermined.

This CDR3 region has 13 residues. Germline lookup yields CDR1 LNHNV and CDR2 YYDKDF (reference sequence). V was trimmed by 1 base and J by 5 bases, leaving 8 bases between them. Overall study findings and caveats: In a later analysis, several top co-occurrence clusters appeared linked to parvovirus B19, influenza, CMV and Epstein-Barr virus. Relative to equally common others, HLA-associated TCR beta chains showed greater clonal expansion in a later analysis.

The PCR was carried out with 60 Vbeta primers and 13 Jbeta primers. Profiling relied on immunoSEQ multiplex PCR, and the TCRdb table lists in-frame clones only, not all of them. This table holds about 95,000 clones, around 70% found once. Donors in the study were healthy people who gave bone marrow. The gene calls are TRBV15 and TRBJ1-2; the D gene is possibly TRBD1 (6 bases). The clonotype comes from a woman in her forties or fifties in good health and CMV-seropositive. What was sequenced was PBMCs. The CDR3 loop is CATSRGGGYGYTF. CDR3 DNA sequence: TGTGCCACCAGCAGAGGAGGGGGTTATGGCTACACCTTC.